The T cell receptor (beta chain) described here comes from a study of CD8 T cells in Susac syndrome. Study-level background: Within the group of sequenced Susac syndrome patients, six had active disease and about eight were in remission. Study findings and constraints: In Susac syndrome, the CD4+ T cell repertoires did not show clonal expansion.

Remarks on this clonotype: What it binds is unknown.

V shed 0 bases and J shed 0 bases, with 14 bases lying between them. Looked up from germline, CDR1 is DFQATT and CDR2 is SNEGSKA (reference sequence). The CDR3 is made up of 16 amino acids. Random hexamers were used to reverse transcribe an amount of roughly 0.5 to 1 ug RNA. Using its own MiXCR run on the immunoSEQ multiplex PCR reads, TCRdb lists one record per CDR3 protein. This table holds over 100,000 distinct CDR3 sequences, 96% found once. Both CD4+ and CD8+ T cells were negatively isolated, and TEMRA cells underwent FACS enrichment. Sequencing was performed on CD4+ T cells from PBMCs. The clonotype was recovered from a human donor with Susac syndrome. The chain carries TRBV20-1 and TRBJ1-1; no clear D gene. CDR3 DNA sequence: TGCAGTGCTAGAGACCCGAATGGACGGATGAACACTGAAGCTTTCTTT. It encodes CSARDPNGRMNTEAFF.